The 25 T cell receptor beta chains reported below all come from one sample, sequenced in a study of shared clonotypes between healthy human individuals (dated by TCRdb to between 2020 and 2021). Libraries came from the immunoSEQ multiplex PCR assay. TCRdb's version of the immuneACCESS table is confined to in-frame rearrangements and falls short of the full clone set. An unresolved V gene accounts for under half of the shortfall where checked; the remainder is of unknown origin. The sample contains nearly 1,000,000 clones, less than 85% of them found a single time. The ten largest clones capture about 1.5% of the sample. The sample comprised memory CD4+ T cells sorted from blood. The sample's cell subset or site label, in plain terms: CD45RA-negative fraction. Source of these receptors: a young man in good health.

The table lists this clone with a few counts. The rearrangement links TRBV5-1 to TRBJ2-7; D may be TRBD1 (6 bases). The ends were cut back, 0 bases at V and 3 bases at J, with 10 bases in the middle. The CDR3 extends over 14 amino acids. Per germline, CDR1 SGHRS and CDR2 YFSETQ. The CDR3 DNA reads TGCGCCAGCAGCTTGGGACAGGACTTCTACGAGCAGTACTTC. Its protein product is CASSLGQDFYEQYF.

This clone showed up just a few times. Different DNA sequences within this sample yield the same CDR3. The rearrangement uses TRBV7-9 and TRBJ2-7; D is uncertain. V dropped 1 base and J dropped 4 bases, with 5 bases sitting between them. From germline, CDR1 is SEHNR and CDR2 FQNEAQ (reference sequence). The CDR3 sequence is 12 residues long. CDR3 bases: TGTGCCAGCAGCTTAGGATCTTACGAGCAGTACTTC. This encodes CASSLGSYEQYF.

The chain carries TRBV5-1 and TRBJ2-5, with 10 bases lining up with TRBD2. This CDR3 has 15 residues. Germline-derived CDR1 and CDR2 are SGHRS and YFSETQ. Trimming removed 3 bases from V and 5 bases from J; junction bases left unmatched: 7. Here the CDR3 DNA reads TGCGCCAGCAGCTCGATAGCGGGAGGAGGGGAGACCCAGTACTTC. Protein: CASSSIAGGGETQYF. Variable domain in full (rest from reference TRBV5-1 and TRBJ2-5): KAGVTQTPRYLIKTRGQQVTLSCSPISGHRSVSWYQQTPGQGLQFLFEYFSETQRNKGNFPGRFSGRQFSNSRSEMNVSTLELGDSALYLCASSSIAGGGETQYFGPGTRLLVL.

This clone was seen once. This chain links TRBV29-1 with TRBJ1-5; D not resolved. The CDR3 extends over 14 amino acids. Trimming took off 6 bases at V and 0 bases at J, with 12 bases between the two ends. CDR1 and CDR2 from the germline V gene are SQVTM and ANQGSEA. The DNA for the CDR3 is TGCAGCGTAGCCACCGGGGTTAGCAATCAGCCCCAGCATTTT. This gives the protein CSVATGVSNQPQHF.

The chain combines TRBV30 with TRBJ1-5; maybe TRBD1 (6 bases). Trimming took off 5 bases at V and 1 base at J, with 21 bases between the two ends. This CDR3 is built from 17 residues. CDR1 and CDR2 from the germline V gene are GTSNPN and SVGIG (reference sequence). CDR3 sequence reads: CAWADRFGGRSNQPQHF. CDR3 DNA sequence: TGTGCCTGGGCTGACAGGTTTGGGGGTCGAAGCAATCAGCCCCAGCATTTT.

The rearrangement joins TRBV5-1 to TRBJ2-1, with a possible D match to TRBD1 (6 bases). Trimming pared 4 bases from V and 5 bases from J, leaving 19 bases between. The CDR3 covers 16 residues. Germline V gene lookup returns CDR1 SGHRS and CDR2 YFSETQ. CDR3 bases: TGCGCCAGCAGCCCCGGCCTTTCTCAGGGGAACAATGAGCAGTTCTTC. Translation: CASSPGLSQGNNEQFF.

The gene calls are TRBV10-1 and TRBJ2-1, with 9 positions matching TRBD2. The germline gives CDR1 WNHNN, CDR2 SYGVQD (reference sequence). The CDR3 has 14 amino acids. J was trimmed by 5 bases and V by 6 bases; bases with no gene match: 5. In DNA form, the CDR3 reads TGCGCCAGCAGCTCCGGGACTAGCAACAATGAGCAGTTCTTC. Protein product: CASSSGTSNNEQFF.

This chain links TRBV5-1 with TRBJ2-2, with 8 bases that match TRBD2. This CDR3 is built from 15 residues. With 0 bases clipped from V and 6 bases from J, the junction kept 4 bases outside the gene matches. Germline CDR1 is SGHRS and CDR2 is YFSETQ. Here the CDR3 DNA reads TGCGCCAGCAGCTTGGAAGGGACTAGGTCCGGGGAGCTGTTTTTT. Translating gives CASSLEGTRSGELFF.

The chain is built from TRBV7-2 and TRBJ2-3, with TRBD2 matching 8 bases. The CDR3 spans 15 residues. Germline CDR1 is SGHTA and CDR2 is FQGNSA. J gave up 8 bases and V 4 bases, and 11 bases lay outside the gene matches. CDR3 protein: CASSSRTSLESTQYF. Written as DNA, the CDR3 is TGTGCCAGCAGCTCCCGGACTAGCCTCGAAAGTACGCAGTATTTT. Looking up the rest from reference TRBV7-2 and TRBJ2-3 gives the full variable domain: GAGVSQSPSNKVTEKGKDVELRCDPISGHTALYWYRQSLGQGLEFLIYFQGNSAPDKSGLPSDRFSAERTGGSVSTLTIQRTQQEDSAVYLCASSSRTSLESTQYFGPGTRLTVL.

The chain carries TRBV9 and TRBJ1-1; 7 bases match TRBD1. Germline assignment: CDR1 SGDLS and CDR2 YYNGEE. This CDR3 is 13 amino acids long. With 7 bases clipped from V and 2 bases from J, the junction kept 5 bases outside the gene matches. The CDR3 DNA sequence: TGTGCCAGCGGGACAGCCGCAAACACTGAAGCTTTCTTT. It specifies CASGTAANTEAFF.

Remarks on this clone: This CDR3 is also generated by other DNA sequences in the sample. J is TRBJ1-5 and V is TRBV18; TRBD1 is a possible D gene (5 bases). Germline V gene sequence: CDR1 KGHSH, CDR2 LQKENI. The germline V and J ends were trimmed by 3 bases and 2 bases, with 8 bases remaining between them. This CDR3 has 14 residues. The CDR3 reads CASSPQGGNQPQHF. CDR3 coding DNA: TGTGCCAGCTCACCTCAAGGGGGCAATCAGCCCCAGCATTTT.

This clone was observed a few times. The V call is TRBV4-1, the J call TRBJ1-3, with unresolved D. V lost 0 bases to trimming and J lost 0 bases, with 9 bases between them. CDR1 and CDR2 (germline): MGHRA, YSYEKL. The CDR3 runs to 16 residues. The CDR3 sequence: CASSQDRSYSGNTIYF. CDR3 in DNA: TGCGCCAGCAGCCAAGATCGATCTTACTCTGGAAACACCATATATTTT.

With regard to this clone: This may come from a read error, since a much larger clone is one base off. Other DNA sequences in the sample encode the same CDR3. The V call is TRBV6-5, the J call TRBJ2-7, with 12 positions matching TRBD1. Germline V lookup: CDR1 MNHEY, CDR2 SVGAGI. V lost 6 bases to trimming and J lost 4 bases; unmatched junction nucleotides: 1. The CDR3 is 13 residues long. CDR3 protein: CASRGQGAYEQYF. CDR3 nucleotides: TGTGCCAGCAGGGGACAGGGGGCTTACGAGCAGTACTTC.

This chain uses TRBV28 with TRBJ2-2, with 9 bases fitting TRBD1. V lost 4 bases, J lost 3 bases, and 6 bases stayed unmatched. CDR1 is MDHEN and CDR2 is SYDVKM in the germline V gene. This CDR3 has 16 amino acids. CDR3 sequence reads: CASSSWTGVDTGELFF. The CDR3 DNA is TGTGCCAGCAGTTCCTGGACAGGGGTAGACACCGGGGAGCTGTTTTTT.

About this clone: Within the sample, other DNA sequences also encode this same CDR3. The rearrangement links TRBV2 to TRBJ2-3; D call uncertain. This CDR3 spans 12 amino acids. V was clipped by 5 bases and J by 1 base, with 4 bases between them. Germline V lookup: CDR1 SNHLY, CDR2 FYNNEI. The CDR3 DNA is TGTGCCAGCAGTTTGGGCACAGATACGCAGTATTTT. Translated: CASSLGTDTQYF.

Regarding this clone: This same CDR3 is encoded by further DNA sequences in the sample. This chain links TRBV9 with TRBJ2-7; 7 nucleotides match TRBD1. Germline-derived CDR1 and CDR2 are SGDLS and YYNGEE. The CDR3 loop spans 15 amino acids. The V segment lost 0 bases and the J segment 0 bases; nucleotides outside the gene matches: 3. CDR3 DNA: TGTGCCAGCAGCGTAGGACAGGGTCCCTCCTACGAGCAGTACTTC. This codes for CASSVGQGPSYEQYF.

This clone was recorded at least ten times. J is TRBJ2-2 and V is TRBV4-1; no reliable D call. The CDR3 is 16 amino acids. V was shortened by 1 base and J by 1 base, with 10 bases between the two germline ends. Germline CDR1 is MGHRA and CDR2 is YSYEKL. DNA of the CDR3: TGCGCCAGCAGCCAAGGCCTGACGGGGAACACCGGGGAGCTGTTTTTT. Translated: CASSQGLTGNTGELFF.

This clone was recorded once. The CDR3 sequence is CASSQLAFSGELFF. The CDR3 DNA is TGCGCCAGCAGCCAGTTAGCGTTTTCCGGGGAGCTGTTTTTT. This rearrangement joins TRBV4-3 to TRBJ2-2, with D tentatively TRBD2 (5 bases). The CDR3 sequence is 14 residues long. Germline lookup yields CDR1 LGHNA and CDR2 YSLEER. V was shortened by 3 bases and J by 6 bases, with 11 bases between the two germline ends.

This chain uses TRBV7-9 with TRBJ2-5; D gene unclear. Trimming took 2 bases from V and 0 from J, leaving 10 bases between them. This CDR3 region has 15 residues. Per germline, CDR1 SEHNR and CDR2 FQNEAQ (reference sequence). The CDR3 DNA reads TGTGCCAGCAGCTTAATCATGGGGTACCAAGAGACCCAGTACTTC. As protein: CASSLIMGYQETQYF.

The rearrangement links TRBV15 to TRBJ1-2, with a weak D call TRBD1 (5 bases). The V gene's germline CDR1 is LNHNV and CDR2 YYDKDF (reference sequence). The CDR3 contains 14 residues. The V and J ends lost 5 bases and 9 bases respectively, with 19 bases between them. CDR3 DNA: TGTGCCACCAGCCCCCTTGACAGCACGTTGAGCTACACCTTC. Amino acid sequence: CATSPLDSTLSYTF.

CDR3 sequence (DNA): TGTGCCAGCAGCTTGTCAGGGCCGAGGGGCATCGAGCAGTACTTC. Its protein product is CASSLSGPRGIEQYF. The V and J genes are TRBV5-6 and TRBJ2-7, with D perhaps matching TRBD1 or TRBD2 (5 bases each). V was pared by 1 base and J by 6 bases, with 17 bases between. Germline-derived CDR1 and CDR2 are SGHDT and YYEEEE. The CDR3 is 15 residues long.

The chain uses TRBV13 and TRBJ2-2; D gene unclear. V was cut by 2 bases and J by 3 bases, with 7 bases left in between. The V gene's germline CDR1 is PRHDT and CDR2 FYEKMQ (reference sequence). The CDR3 covers 14 residues. The CDR3 loop is CASSLRAYTGELFF. In DNA, the CDR3 is TGTGCCAGCAGCTTAAGGGCGTACACCGGGGAGCTGTTTTTT.

The V and J genes are TRBV2 and TRBJ1-2; perhaps TRBD1 as D (5 bases). V was trimmed by 8 bases and J by 2 bases, leaving 18 bases between them. Germline CDR1 is SNHLY and CDR2 is FYNNEI. This CDR3 spans 15 amino acids. The CDR3 is CASGAYGVGNYGYTF. In DNA form, the CDR3 reads TGTGCCAGCGGGGCGTACGGGGTCGGGAACTATGGCTACACCTTC. The full variable domain, rest sourced from reference TRBV2 and TRBJ1-2, is EPEVTQTPSHQVTQMGQEVILRCVPISNHLYFYWYRQILGQKVEFLVSFYNNEISEKSEIFDDQFSVERPDGSNFTLKIRSTKLEDSAMYFCASGAYGVGNYGYTFGSGTRLTVV.

Comment on this clone: This CDR3 is also generated by other DNA sequences in the sample. The V gene is TRBV18, the J gene TRBJ1-2; D might be TRBD1 (5 bases). V lost 3 bases and J lost 4, with 9 bases in between. The germline V gene has CDR1 KGHSH and CDR2 LQKENI. The CDR3 has 13 amino acids. CDR3 protein: CASSPGQSYGYTF. DNA of the CDR3: TGTGCCAGCTCACCGGGGCAGTCCTATGGCTACACCTTC.

This clone was counted a few times. V gene TRBV5-8 combines with J gene TRBJ1-2; no definite D call. The CDR3 runs 13 residues. Germline loops: CDR1 SGHTS, CDR2 YDEGEE. V was clipped by 4 bases and J by 3 bases, with 10 bases between them. The CDR3 region has the DNA TGTGCCAGCAGCCGAACAGTGGACTATGGCTACACCTTC. It encodes CASSRTVDYGYTF.